Each of the 7 T cell receptor beta chains below was sequenced from the same sample in a study of cytomegalovirus exposure and HLA in healthy donors. 60 Vbeta and 13 Jbeta primers were used in PCR. Libraries were prepared by immunoSEQ multiplex PCR; TCRdb keeps only in-frame clonotypes and omits some of them. Of some 130,000 clones detected, 65% to 90% appear once; the ten largest clones hold roughly 1.2%. Sequencing was performed on PBMCs. The receptors come from a girl aged 2 to 9 in good health and CMV-seronegative.

V gene TRBV28 combines with J gene TRBJ2-3; 12 bases are a match to TRBD2. Germline CDR1 MDHEN, CDR2 SYDVKM. The CDR3 runs 14 residues. V was pared by 5 bases and J by 4 bases, with 1 base of the junction left unmatched. The CDR3 spells CASSPSGRADTQYF. Written as DNA, the CDR3 is TGTGCCAGCAGTCCTAGCGGGAGGGCAGATACGCAGTATTTT.

A single count supports this clone. The chain joins TRBV25-1 to TRBJ1-2; 7 bases map to TRBD1. There are 14 residues in the CDR3. V was pared by 6 bases and J by 8 bases, with 12 bases of the junction left unmatched. CDR1 MGHDK and CDR2 SYGVNS come from the germline V gene. CDR3 DNA: TGTGCCAGCAGGGAGTGGGGGACAGATAGCGGCTACACCTTC. Its protein product is CASREWGTDSGYTF.

CDR3 region: CASSSSSGGETQYF. CDR3 DNA sequence: TGTGCCAGCAGCTCCTCGAGCGGGGGGGAGACCCAGTACTTC. This sequence joins TRBV5-4 and TRBJ2-5, with TRBD2 matching 9 bases. This CDR3 has 14 amino acids. Germline V gene data show CDR1 as SGHNT and CDR2 as YYREEE (reference sequence). The J segment lost 5 bases and the V segment lost 3 bases, leaving 5 bases of the junction unmatched.

Worth noting for this clone: The junction departs from the called germline gene at one end, perhaps through a read error. The chain joins TRBV6-1 to TRBJ2-5; D is ambiguous. With the DNA end fitting TRBJ2-7 better, the J assignment may be wrong. This CDR3 contains 15 residues. Germline CDR1 is MNHNS and CDR2 is SASEGT. The CDR3 DNA follows: TGTGCCAGCAGTGGCATGACAAGCAGATCCTTCGAGCAGTACTTC. This sequence encodes CASSGMTSRSFEQYF.

This chain connects TRBV6-1 to TRBJ2-3, with a weak D call TRBD1 (5 bases). The CDR3 contains 15 residues. Trimming removed 2 bases at V and 0 bases at J, with 9 bases between. Looked up from germline, CDR1 is MNHNS and CDR2 is SASEGT. CDR3 in DNA: TGTGCCAGCAGTGAATGGGGCGTAAGCACAGATACGCAGTATTTT. It yields the protein CASSEWGVSTDTQYF.

This clone is a singleton in its sample. The rearrangement joins TRBV29-1 to TRBJ2-1; D is possibly TRBD1 (6 bases). The CDR3 totals 14 residues. Trimming took off 4 bases at V and 5 bases at J, with 15 bases between the two ends. The germline V gene has CDR1 SQVTM and CDR2 ANQGSEA. The CDR3 reads CSVVGGSRDNEQFF. DNA of the CDR3: TGCAGCGTTGTAGGGGGAAGCCGCGACAATGAGCAGTTCTTC.

The rearrangement joins TRBV7-2 to TRBJ1-1; tentative D call: TRBD1 (6 bases). Germline CDR1 and CDR2: SGHTA and FQGNSA. This CDR3 has 16 residues. V was cut by 5 bases and J by 2 bases, with 18 bases left in between. CDR3 amino acids: CASSRLSQGLNTEAFF. The CDR3 DNA follows: TGTGCCAGCAGCAGATTATCACAGGGATTAAACACTGAAGCTTTCTTT.